The entry that follows covers one TCR beta chain sequence. V was clipped by 9 bases and J by 8 bases, with 17 bases between them. The CDR3 loop spans 13 amino acids. From germline, CDR1 is PRHDT and CDR2 FYEKMQ (reference sequence). This sample stems from a study of blood T cell repertoires in COVID-19. On the study more broadly: From the United States, Italy and Spain came samples of acute and convalescent COVID-19. T cells, B-cell-depleted T cells, or PBMCs provided the cDNA or gDNA that served as material.

The repertoire was sequenced with immunoSEQ multiplex PCR; TCRdb's copy has only in-frame clones and lacks some. There are roughly 380,000 clones in the sample; 89% occur only once, and roughly 1.5% lies in the top ten. The sequence came from a woman in her thirties or forties with COVID-19, enrolled during active disease. The rearrangement joins TRBV13 to TRBJ2-1, with D tentatively TRBD2 (5 bases). The sequenced sample consisted of peripheral blood. Here the CDR3 DNA reads TGTGCCAGTGAGGGAGTTGGGGAGTATGAGCAGTTCTTC. It translates to CASEGVGEYEQFF.